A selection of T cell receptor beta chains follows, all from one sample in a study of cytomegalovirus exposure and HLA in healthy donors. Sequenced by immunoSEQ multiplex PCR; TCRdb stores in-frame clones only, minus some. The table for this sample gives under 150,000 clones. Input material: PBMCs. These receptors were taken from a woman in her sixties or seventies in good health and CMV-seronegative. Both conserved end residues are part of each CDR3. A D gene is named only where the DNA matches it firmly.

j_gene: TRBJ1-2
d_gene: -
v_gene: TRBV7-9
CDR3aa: CASSIGVEGYTF
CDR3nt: TGTGCCAGCAGCATCGGGGTGGAAGGCTACACCTTC

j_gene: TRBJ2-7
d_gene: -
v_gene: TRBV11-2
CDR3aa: CASRRTAKTYEQYF
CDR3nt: TGTGCCAGCAGAAGGACAGCGAAGACCTACGAGCAGTACTTC

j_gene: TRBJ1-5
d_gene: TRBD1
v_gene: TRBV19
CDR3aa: CASSIWQGAFLIGNQPQHF
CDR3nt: TGTGCCAGTAGTATATGGCAGGGGGCGTTCTTAATCGGCAATCAGCCCCAGCATTTT

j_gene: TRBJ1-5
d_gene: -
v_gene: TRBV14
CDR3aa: CASSPGQGTRPQHF
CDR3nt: TGTGCCAGCAGCCCTGGGCAGGGAACACGGCCCCAGCATTTT

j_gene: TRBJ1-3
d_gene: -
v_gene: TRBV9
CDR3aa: CASSVATGQGNTIYF
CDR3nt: TGTGCCAGCAGCGTAGCTACTGGGCAAGGAAACACCATATATTTT

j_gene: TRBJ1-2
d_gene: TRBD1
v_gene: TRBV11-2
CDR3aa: CASSLAQGARGYTF
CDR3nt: TGTGCCAGCAGCTTAGCCCAGGGGGCGAGAGGCTACACCTTC

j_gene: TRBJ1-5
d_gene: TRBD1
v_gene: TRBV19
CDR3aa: CASSIDWDRVGQPQHF
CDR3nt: TGTGCCAGTAGTATAGATTGGGACAGGGTAGGACAGCCCCAGCATTTT

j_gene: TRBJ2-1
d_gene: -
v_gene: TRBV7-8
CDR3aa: CASSPGRTRYNEQFF
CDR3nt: TGTGCCAGCAGCCCAGGCCGTACCAGATACAATGAGCAGTTCTTC

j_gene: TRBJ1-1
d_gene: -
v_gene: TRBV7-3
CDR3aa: CASSPAAETEAFF
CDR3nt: TGTGCCAGCAGCCCCGCGGCAGAAACTGAAGCTTTCTTT

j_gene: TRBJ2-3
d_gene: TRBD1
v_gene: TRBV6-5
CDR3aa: CASSTRDRGTDTQYF
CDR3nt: TGTGCCAGCAGTACGCGGGACAGGGGCACAGATACGCAGTATTTT

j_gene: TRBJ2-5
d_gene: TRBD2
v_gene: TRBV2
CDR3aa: CASSLDSGGGETQYF
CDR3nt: TGTGCCAGCAGTTTGGATAGCGGGGGGGGAGAGACCCAGTACTTC

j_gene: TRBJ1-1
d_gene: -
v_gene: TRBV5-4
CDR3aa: CASSPGGGWDAFF
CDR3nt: TGTGCCAGCAGCCCCGGTGGGGGGTGGGACGCTTTCTTT

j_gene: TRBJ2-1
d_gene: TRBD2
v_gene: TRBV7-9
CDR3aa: CASSFKTSQDEQFF
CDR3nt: TGTGCCAGCAGCTTTAAGACTAGCCAGGATGAGCAGTTCTTC

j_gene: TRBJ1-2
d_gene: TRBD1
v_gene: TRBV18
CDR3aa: CASSTGTDYGYTF
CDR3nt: TGTGCCAGCTCAACCGGGACAGATTATGGCTACACCTTC

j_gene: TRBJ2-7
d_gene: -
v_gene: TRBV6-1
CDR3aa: CASSEGGVYEQYF
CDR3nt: TGTGCCAGCAGTGAGGGGGGTGTCTACGAGCAGTACTTC

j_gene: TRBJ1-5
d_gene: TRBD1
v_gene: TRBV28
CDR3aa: CASDGQGVQPQHF
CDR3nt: TGTGCCAGCGATGGACAGGGAGTACAGCCCCAGCATTTT

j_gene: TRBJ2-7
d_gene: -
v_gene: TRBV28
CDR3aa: CASREGREQYF
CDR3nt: TGTGCCAGCAGGGAGGGGCGCGAGCAGTACTTC

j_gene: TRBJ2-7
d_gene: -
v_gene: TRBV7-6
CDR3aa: CASSTGFRSYEQYF
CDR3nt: TGTGCCAGCAGCACAGGGTTTAGATCCTACGAGCAGTACTTC

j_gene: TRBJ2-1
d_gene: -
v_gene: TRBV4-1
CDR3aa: CASSQVSGPVREQFF
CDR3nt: TGCGCCAGCAGCCAAGTAAGCGGGCCCGTACGTGAGCAGTTCTTC

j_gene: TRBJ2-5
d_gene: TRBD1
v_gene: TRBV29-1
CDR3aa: CSVEGQGQETQYF
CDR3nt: TGCAGCGTTGAGGGACAGGGGCAAGAGACCCAGTACTTC

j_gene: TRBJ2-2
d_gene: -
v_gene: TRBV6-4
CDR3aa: CASSDSFNRDTGELFF
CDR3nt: TGTGCCAGCAGTGACTCGTTTAACAGGGACACCGGGGAGCTGTTTTTT

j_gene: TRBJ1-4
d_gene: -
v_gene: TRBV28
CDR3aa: CASSPRGLLEKLFF
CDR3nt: TGTGCCAGCAGCCCCCGGGGTCTTCTTGAAAAACTGTTTTTT

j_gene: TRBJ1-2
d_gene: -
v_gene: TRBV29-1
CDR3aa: CSVGDIGVRTF
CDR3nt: TGCAGCGTGGGGGACATTGGCGTGAGGACCTTC

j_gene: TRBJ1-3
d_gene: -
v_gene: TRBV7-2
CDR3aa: CASSLIESSGNTIYF
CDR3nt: TGTGCCAGCAGCTTAATAGAGAGCTCTGGAAACACCATATATTTT

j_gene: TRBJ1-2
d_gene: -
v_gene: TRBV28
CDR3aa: CASSLGAQGGGYTF
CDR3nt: TGTGCCAGCAGCCTAGGGGCCCAGGGTGGCGGCTACACCTTC

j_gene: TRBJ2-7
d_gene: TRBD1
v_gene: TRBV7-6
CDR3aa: CASRPLDRGTYEQYF
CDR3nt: TGTGCCAGCAGGCCACTGGACAGGGGTACCTACGAGCAGTACTTC

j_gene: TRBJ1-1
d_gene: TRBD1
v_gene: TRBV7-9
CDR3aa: CASSSDRGRVYTEAFF
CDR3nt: TGTGCCAGCAGCTCCGACAGGGGGCGAGTATATACTGAAGCTTTCTTT

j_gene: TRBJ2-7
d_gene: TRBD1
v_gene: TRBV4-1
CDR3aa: CASSWGQGAGEQYF
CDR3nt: TGCGCCAGCAGCTGGGGACAGGGGGCAGGAGAGCAGTACTTC

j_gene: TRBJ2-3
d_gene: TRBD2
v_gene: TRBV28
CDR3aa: CATLTSGGADTQYF
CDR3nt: TGTGCCACCCTAACTAGCGGGGGGGCAGATACGCAGTATTTT

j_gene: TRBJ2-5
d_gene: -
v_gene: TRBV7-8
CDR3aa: CASSSGTPKETQYF
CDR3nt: TGTGCCAGCAGCTCCGGGACACCCAAAGAGACCCAGTACTTC

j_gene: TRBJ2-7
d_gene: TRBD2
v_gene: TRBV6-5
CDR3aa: CASRSSGYLSYEQYF
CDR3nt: TGTGCCAGCAGGTCTAGCGGGTACCTTTCCTACGAGCAGTACTTC

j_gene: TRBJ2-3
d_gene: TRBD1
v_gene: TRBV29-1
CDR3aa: CSVFGGTGLADTQYF
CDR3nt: TGCAGCGTTTTTGGGGGGACAGGGTTGGCAGATACGCAGTATTTT

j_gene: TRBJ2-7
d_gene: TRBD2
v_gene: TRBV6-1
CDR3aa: CASRRLAGGYYEQYF
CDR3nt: TGTGCCAGCAGGAGGCTAGCGGGAGGTTATTACGAGCAGTACTTC

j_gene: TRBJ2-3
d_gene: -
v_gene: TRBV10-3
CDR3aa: CAIKGVVNTDTQYF
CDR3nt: TGTGCCATCAAAGGGGTCGTGAACACAGATACGCAGTATTTT

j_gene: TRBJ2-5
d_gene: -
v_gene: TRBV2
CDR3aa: CASSTGTGTKTQYF
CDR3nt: TGTGCCAGCAGTACAGGGACGGGTACAAAGACCCAGTACTTC

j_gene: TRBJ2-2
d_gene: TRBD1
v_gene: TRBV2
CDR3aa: CASSRTGRELFF
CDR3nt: TGTGCCAGCAGTAGGACAGGGCGGGAGCTGTTTTTT

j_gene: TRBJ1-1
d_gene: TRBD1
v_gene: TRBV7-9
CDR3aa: CASSTRTGDVPEAFF
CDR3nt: TGTGCCAGCAGCACGCGGACAGGTGACGTTCCTGAAGCTTTCTTT

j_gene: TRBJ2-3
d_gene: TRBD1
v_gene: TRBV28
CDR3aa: CASSWGTGLGTDTQYF
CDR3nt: TGTGCCAGCAGTTGGGGGACAGGGCTGGGCACAGATACGCAGTATTTT

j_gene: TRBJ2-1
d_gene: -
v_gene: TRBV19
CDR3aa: CASSIRTVYNEQFF
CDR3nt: TGTGCCAGTAGTATCCGGACAGTCTACAATGAGCAGTTCTTC

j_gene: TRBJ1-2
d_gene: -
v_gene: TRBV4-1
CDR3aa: CASSQEAGLIPGYGYTF
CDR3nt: TGCGCCAGCAGCCAAGAAGCGGGGCTCATACCGGGTTATGGCTACACCTTC

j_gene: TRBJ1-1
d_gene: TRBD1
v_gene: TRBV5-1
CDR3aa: CASSLGQGLRNYAEAFF
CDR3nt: TGCGCCAGCAGCTTAGGACAGGGTTTACGAAATTACGCTGAAGCTTTCTTT

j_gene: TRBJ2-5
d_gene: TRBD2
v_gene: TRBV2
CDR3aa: CASSGRVLAVQETQYF
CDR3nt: TGTGCCAGCAGTGGTAGAGTACTAGCGGTCCAAGAGACCCAGTACTTC

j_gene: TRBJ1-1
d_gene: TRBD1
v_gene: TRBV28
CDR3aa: CASRQTTGRTEAFF
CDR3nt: TGTGCCAGCAGACAAACGACAGGGCGGACTGAAGCTTTCTTT

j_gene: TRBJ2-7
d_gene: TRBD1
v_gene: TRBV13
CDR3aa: CASSLSIRQGVWYEQYF
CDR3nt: TGTGCCAGCAGCCTCTCCATCCGACAGGGGGTCTGGTACGAGCAGTACTTC

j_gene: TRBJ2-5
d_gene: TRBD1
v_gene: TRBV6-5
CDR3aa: CASSWGQGTVETQYF
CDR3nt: TGTGCCAGCAGTTGGGGACAGGGGACGGTAGAGACCCAGTACTTC

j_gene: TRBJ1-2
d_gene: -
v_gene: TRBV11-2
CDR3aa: CASSLDGRGYTF
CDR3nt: TGTGCCAGCAGCTTAGATGGGCGAGGCTACACCTTC

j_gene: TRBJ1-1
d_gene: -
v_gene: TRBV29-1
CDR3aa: CSVGGRTAFF
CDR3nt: TGCAGCGTTGGGGGGAGGACGGCTTTCTTT

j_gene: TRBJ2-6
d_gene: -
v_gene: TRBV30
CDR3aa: CAWRAGLNSGANVLTF
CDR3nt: TGTGCCTGGAGGGCGGGTTTAAACTCTGGGGCCAACGTCCTGACTTTC

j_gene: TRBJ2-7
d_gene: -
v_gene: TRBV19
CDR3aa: CASSTASQYTGDTYEQYF
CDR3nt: TGTGCCAGTAGTACGGCCTCCCAATATACGGGAGATACCTACGAGCAGTACTTC

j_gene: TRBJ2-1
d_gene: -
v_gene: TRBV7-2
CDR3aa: CASRVSSSSYNEQFF
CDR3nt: TGTGCCAGCAGGGTCTCATCGAGCTCCTACAATGAGCAGTTCTTC

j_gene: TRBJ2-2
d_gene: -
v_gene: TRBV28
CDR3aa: CASSTTGGGTGELFF
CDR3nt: TGTGCCAGCAGCACTACAGGGGGGGGCACCGGGGAGCTGTTTTTT

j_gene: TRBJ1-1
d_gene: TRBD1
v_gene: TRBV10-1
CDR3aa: CASSEPGTGEMNTEAFF
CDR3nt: TGCGCCAGCAGTGAGCCCGGGACAGGGGAGATGAACACTGAAGCTTTCTTT

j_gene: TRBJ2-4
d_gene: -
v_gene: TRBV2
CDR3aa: CASSEGFGANRAKNIQYF
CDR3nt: TGTGCCAGCAGTGAAGGATTTGGGGCTAACAGAGCCAAAAACATTCAGTACTTC

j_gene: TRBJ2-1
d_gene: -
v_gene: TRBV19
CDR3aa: CASSIWVAVSYNEQFF
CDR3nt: TGTGCCAGTAGTATCTGGGTAGCGGTCTCCTACAATGAGCAGTTCTTC

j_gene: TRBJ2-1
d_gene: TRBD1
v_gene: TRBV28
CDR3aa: CASSSGTGPYNEQFF
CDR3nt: TGTGCCAGCAGCTCCGGGACAGGGCCTTACAATGAGCAGTTCTTC

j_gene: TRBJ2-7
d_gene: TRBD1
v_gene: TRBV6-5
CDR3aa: CASSYSRTGTYEQYF
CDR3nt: TGTGCCAGCAGTTACTCTAGGACAGGGACCTACGAGCAGTACTTC